A selection of T cell receptor beta chains follows, all from one sample in a study of T cell repertoires in cytomegalovirus infection. TCRdb fed the reads into MiXCR, producing one record per CDR3 protein. The top ten hold about 41% of the sample, which has under 500,000 distinct CDR3 sequences, about two fifths seen once. No cognate antigen is known for these TCRs. The material was cultured PBMCs, obtained from culture after CMV antigen stimulation. These receptors all come from a human donor in good health (CMV status not recorded). Some clones in this sample may be carry-over from other donors' samples. Each CDR3 is given with its conserved first and last residue. The D gene is left open where the match is weak. Not all rows give a size; the values are once, few, many and, for expanded clones, a class.

>TRBJ1-5|NA|NA|TRBV12-3/TRBV12-4
TGTGCCAGCAGTTTATGGCTGGGGGGCAATCAGCCCCAGCATTTT
CASSLWLGGNQPQHF
>TRBJ2-7|NA|NA|TRBV6-6
TGTGCCACCGCCTACTACGAGCAGTACTTC
CATAYYEQYF
>TRBJ2-3|NA|few|TRBV7-6
TGTGCCAGCAGCCCTAGGGCGCGGACAGATACGCAGTATTTT
CASSPRARTDTQYF
>TRBJ1-5|NA|NA|TRBV7-2
TGTGCCAGCAGCTCCTGGGGGGGCGGCAATCAGCCCCAGCATTTT
CASSSWGGGNQPQHF
>TRBJ2-5|TRBD2|NA|TRBV7-3
TGTGCCAGCAGCAGGGGGACTAGCGCCTGGGAGACCCAGTACTTC
CASSRGTSAWETQYF
>TRBJ1-1|TRBD1|NA|TRBV6-1
TGTGCCAGCACCCGGGACAGGGTATTGGGTTTCTTT
CASTRDRVLGFF
>TRBJ2-2|NA|NA|TRBV29-1
TGCAGCGTTGGAGGGGCCGGCGGGGAGCTGTTTTTT
CSVGGAGGELFF
>TRBJ2-4|NA|NA|TRBV28
TGTGCCAGTGCTCAGGGGGCCAAAAACATTCAGTACTTC
CASAQGAKNIQYF
>TRBJ2-7|NA|many|TRBV7-9
TGTGCCACCTCACGGGGTAGCTCCTACGAGCAGTACTTC
CATSRGSSYEQYF
>TRBJ2-2|NA|NA|TRBV7-6
TGTGCCAGCAGCTTAGTTGCAGGGTCAAGAACCGGGGAGCTGTTTTTT
CASSLVAGSRTGELFF
>TRBJ1-5|NA|few|TRBV28
TGTGCCAGCAGTACATTAGGCAATCAGCCCCAGCATTTT
CASSTLGNQPQHF
>TRBJ2-7|TRBD2|NA|TRBV7-9
TGTGCCAGCAGCTTGAGCGGGACGAACTCCTACGAGCAGTACTTC
CASSLSGTNSYEQYF
>TRBJ1-1|NA|few|TRBV7-2
TGTGCCAGCAGCCCTAGGGAAGTTCGATTTATGAACACTGAAGCTTTCTTT
CASSPREVRFMNTEAFF
>TRBJ1-1|NA|few|TRBV18
TGTGCCAGCTCACCACAAGGGGCACCCAGGGGTGAAGCTTTCTTT
CASSPQGAPRGEAFF
>TRBJ1-2|NA|few|TRBV20-1
TGCAGTGCCGGATTGTTGTTGGGGCCGCAGGGCTACACCTTC
CSAGLLLGPQGYTF
>TRBJ2-1|TRBD1|few|TRBV27
TGTGCCAGCAGTTTTGGGACAGAAAATGACAATGAGCAGTTCTTC
CASSFGTENDNEQFF
>TRBJ1-5|NA|NA|TRBV7-8
TGTGCCAGCAGCTTAAATTGGGATAGCAATCAGCCCCAGCATTTT
CASSLNWDSNQPQHF
>TRBJ2-6|TRBD1|NA|TRBV6-1
TGTGCCAGCAGTGACGGACAGGGGGGCCCCTCTGGGGCCAACGTCCTGACTTTC
CASSDGQGGPSGANVLTF
>TRBJ1-4|TRBD1|NA|TRBV6-6
TGTGCCAGCAGTTACCCGGGACAGGGCTCGGATGAAAAACTGTTTTTT
CASSYPGQGSDEKLFF
>TRBJ1-4|TRBD1|NA|TRBV28
TGTGCCAGCAGTTTATTACAGGGGTACGGAGATGAAAAACTGTTTTTT
CASSLLQGYGDEKLFF
>TRBJ2-7|NA|NA|TRBV20-1
TGCAGTGCTTTATTAGACAACGAGTACGAGCAGTACTTC
CSALLDNEYEQYF
>TRBJ2-3|TRBD2|NA|TRBV28
TGTGCCAGCAGTGCGCCGACTAGCGGGGGACCGGATACGCAGTATTTT
CASSAPTSGGPDTQYF
>TRBJ1-5|TRBD1|NA|TRBV19
TGTGCCAGTAGTATAGAGGGGGACAGGGGGCCTGATCAGCCCCAGCATTTT
CASSIEGDRGPDQPQHF
>TRBJ2-7|NA|few|TRBV6-5
TGTGCCAGCAGTTACTCCGCCAGAGCCTACGAGCAGTACTTC
CASSYSARAYEQYF
>TRBJ2-1|TRBD2|NA|TRBV14
TGTGCCAGCAGCCGGGGGGCTAGCGGGAGTTCCCTCCTCTCCTACAATGAGCAGTTCTTC
CASSRGASGSSLLSYNEQFF
>TRBJ2-7|TRBD2|NA|TRBV7-2
TGTGCCAGCAGCCCTTCTAGCGGGTCGTCCTACGAGCAGTACTTC
CASSPSSGSSYEQYF